These T cell receptor beta chains were read from a single sample in a study of cytomegalovirus exposure and HLA in healthy donors. The method was immunoSEQ multiplex PCR; TCRdb's version includes in-frame clones alone and lacks a portion of them. The table includes some 180,000 clones, 87% detected once. The specimen sequenced was PBMCs. Receptor source: a girl less than two years old in good health and CMV-seronegative. The CDR3 runs from the conserved cysteine through the conserved F or W. Each record gives: J gene, V gene, D gene, CDR3 length, CDR3 protein. A D gene is named only where the DNA matches it firmly.

TRBJ2-3 TRBV19 - 15 CASSPTTGTSNPQYF
TRBJ1-1 TRBV7-9 - 19 CASSLVEGAVPGGDTEAFF
TRBJ1-4 TRBV6-5 - 13 CASSERENEKLFF
TRBJ2-1 TRBV13 TRBD2 15 CASSPGLAGYNEQFF
TRBJ2-7 TRBV29-1 - 12 CSVEGRSYEQYF
TRBJ1-2 TRBV5-1 - 14 CASSAGAANYGYTF
TRBJ2-7 TRBV9 - 15 CASSVAPTPAYEQYF
TRBJ2-7 TRBV30 TRBD1 11 CAWGDRGEQYF
TRBJ2-3 TRBV20-1 - 10 CSARGDTQYF
TRBJ1-1 TRBV29-1 TRBD1 13 CSVETGANTEAFF
TRBJ1-2 TRBV6-6 TRBD1 16 CASNNSPGTGNYGYTF
TRBJ2-7 TRBV4-3 - 16 CASSTTLRGYPHEQYF
TRBJ2-3 TRBV6-1 - 14 CASRPGVRTDTQYF
TRBJ2-7 TRBV10-2 TRBD1 14 CASSARDSPLGVYF
TRBJ2-1 TRBV9 - 16 CASSVPSGKSYNEQFF
TRBJ2-5 TRBV5-4 TRBD2 13 CASSLWGGETQYF
TRBJ2-1 TRBV4-1 TRBD2 15 CASSPDHREGYEQFF
TRBJ1-1 TRBV5-4 - 14 CASSGPQGITEAFF
TRBJ2-7 TRBV27 TRBD1 17 CASSSPVRQGIFGEQYF
TRBJ2-7 TRBV7-2 - 15 CASSLGLGVGYEQYF
TRBJ1-2 TRBV7-2 - 15 CASSLLPGLSPGYTF
TRBJ2-2 TRBV15 TRBD1 14 CATSMGQFTGELFF
TRBJ2-7 TRBV7-8 TRBD2 15 CASSLWTSVSYEQYF
TRBJ1-3 TRBV4-1 TRBD1 15 CASSLQGSSGNTIYF
TRBJ2-4 TRBV11-2 TRBD2 15 CASSPRRGSGSIQYF
TRBJ2-5 TRBV25-1 TRBD2 18 CASSSYQLAGYSKETQYF
TRBJ2-5 TRBV7-9 - 12 CSSSSTSPAQYF
TRBJ2-7 TRBV15 - 15 CATRTGVSSPYEQYF
TRBJ1-3 TRBV6-5 - 16 CASSLDNLDSGNTIYF
TRBJ1-2 TRBV5-4 TRBD1 14 CASSPDRVRDGYTF
TRBJ2-7 TRBV25-1 TRBD1 12 CASSDRAYEQYF
TRBJ2-1 TRBV19 TRBD1 14 CASTLGTAANEQFF
TRBJ2-5 TRBV10-1 TRBD2 14 CATPTSGGQETQYF
TRBJ2-1 TRBV5-1 TRBD2 15 CASSLKASGSDEQFF
- TRBV29-1 - 15 CSVEEKGQGLYEQYF
TRBJ1-2 TRBV7-9 TRBD1 15 CASSPPGQGALGYTF
TRBJ2-6 TRBV4-3 - 19 CASSQRGRRTQSGANVLTF